Listed below are T cell receptor beta chains from one sample, sequenced in a study of control samples from healthy donors and cancer patients. Data came from immunoSEQ multiplex PCR; TCRdb stores just in-frame clones and leaves some out. This sample has around 51,000 clones, with about nine tenths found just once. The sample was PBMCs. These receptors were collected from a man between 50 and 59 years old with head and neck cancer. Each CDR3 is given with its conserved first and last residue. The D gene is left open where the match is weak. Size tells how often a clone was seen (once, few, many) or the class of an expanded clone, and some rows leave it out.

clone_size: NA
d_call: TRBD2
v_call: TRBV5-1
j_call: TRBJ2-7
cdr3_nt: TGCGCCAGCAGCTTGGGTTTAGCGGGGACCTCCTACGAGCAGTACTTC
cdr3_aa: CASSLGLAGTSYEQYF

clone_size: NA
d_call: NA
v_call: TRBV7-2
j_call: TRBJ2-5
cdr3_nt: TGTGCCAGCAGCTTAGAGGACTTCGGCACCCAGTACTTC
cdr3_aa: CASSLEDFGTQYF

clone_size: NA
d_call: NA
v_call: TRBV18
j_call: TRBJ2-1
cdr3_nt: TGTGCCAGCTCACCACCGGGAGATGAGCAGTTCTTC
cdr3_aa: CASSPPGDEQFF

clone_size: NA
d_call: NA
v_call: TRBV5-1
j_call: TRBJ2-1
cdr3_nt: TGCGCCAGCAGCTTAACCGGGCTTGAGCAGTTCTTC
cdr3_aa: CASSLTGLEQFF

clone_size: NA
d_call: TRBD1
v_call: TRBV30
j_call: TRBJ2-7
cdr3_nt: TGTGCCTGGAGTCGGACAGGCTACGGGGAGCAGTACTTC
cdr3_aa: CAWSRTGYGEQYF

clone_size: NA
d_call: TRBD2
v_call: TRBV6-5
j_call: TRBJ2-5
cdr3_nt: TGTGCCAGCAGCCGCTGGCGGGGGGAGACCCAGTACTTC
cdr3_aa: CASSRWRGETQYF

clone_size: once
d_call: NA
v_call: TRBV7-9
j_call: TRBJ2-1
cdr3_nt: TGTGCCAGCAGCTTAGCGGGGCAATACAATGAGCAGTTCTTC
cdr3_aa: CASSLAGQYNEQFF

clone_size: NA
d_call: NA
v_call: TRBV4-3
j_call: TRBJ2-5
cdr3_nt: TGCGCCAGCAGCCGGGAGCCGGACAGTCAAGAGACCCAGTACTTC
cdr3_aa: CASSREPDSQETQYF

clone_size: NA
d_call: NA
v_call: TRBV5-5
j_call: TRBJ2-7
cdr3_nt: TGTGCCAGCAGCCGGGCCCTTCGGGACAACTCCTACGAGCAGTACTTC
cdr3_aa: CASSRALRDNSYEQYF

clone_size: NA
d_call: NA
v_call: TRBV7-9
j_call: TRBJ2-4
cdr3_nt: TGTGCCAGCAGCTTAGTACTGACCGACGACATTCAGTACTTC
cdr3_aa: CASSLVLTDDIQYF

clone_size: NA
d_call: NA
v_call: TRBV5-1
j_call: TRBJ2-7
cdr3_nt: TGCGCCAGCAGCTTGCGTGAAGGGAACCTCGGCGAGCAGTACTTC
cdr3_aa: CASSLREGNLGEQYF

clone_size: NA
d_call: NA
v_call: TRBV5-1
j_call: TRBJ2-7
cdr3_nt: TGCGCCAGCAGCTTGGTTGGGGACTACGAGCAGTACTTC
cdr3_aa: CASSLVGDYEQYF

clone_size: NA
d_call: NA
v_call: TRBV5-1
j_call: TRBJ1-1
cdr3_nt: TGCGCCAGCAGCTTGCAGGACATGAACACTGAAGCTTTCTTT
cdr3_aa: CASSLQDMNTEAFF

clone_size: NA
d_call: TRBD1
v_call: TRBV6-5
j_call: TRBJ2-7
cdr3_nt: TGTGCCAGCAGGAGAAGGACAGGGGGCTACTACGAGCAGTACTTC
cdr3_aa: CASRRRTGGYYEQYF

clone_size: NA
d_call: TRBD2
v_call: TRBV4-1
j_call: TRBJ2-2
cdr3_nt: TGCGCCAGCAGCCAAGAGGCGCCGGGGGGGCGCACCGGGGAGCTGTTTTTT
cdr3_aa: CASSQEAPGGRTGELFF

clone_size: NA
d_call: TRBD1
v_call: TRBV6-5
j_call: TRBJ2-7
cdr3_nt: TGTGCCAGCAGTTGGACAGGGGAGATCGAGCAGTACTTC
cdr3_aa: CASSWTGEIEQYF